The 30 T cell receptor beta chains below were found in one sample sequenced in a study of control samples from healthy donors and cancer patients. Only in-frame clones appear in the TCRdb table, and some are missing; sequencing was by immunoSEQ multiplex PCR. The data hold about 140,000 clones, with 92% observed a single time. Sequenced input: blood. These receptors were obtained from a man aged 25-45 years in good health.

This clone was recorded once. CDR3 sequence (DNA): TGTGCCAGCAGTTTAGGGGGAGACAGGGTTTCCAATGAGCAGTTCTTC. Translating gives CASSLGGDRVSNEQFF. The chain uses TRBV6-5 and TRBJ2-1; TRBD1 matches 7 bases. V shed 4 bases, J shed 6 bases, and the junction held 12 bases outside the gene matches. CDR1 and CDR2 from the germline V gene are MNHEY and SVGAGI. The CDR3 sequence is 16 residues long.

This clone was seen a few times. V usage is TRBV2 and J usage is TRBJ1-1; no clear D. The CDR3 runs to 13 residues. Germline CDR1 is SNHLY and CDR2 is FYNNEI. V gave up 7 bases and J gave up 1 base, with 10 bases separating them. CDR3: CASKPVPNTEAFF. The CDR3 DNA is TGTGCCAGCAAACCAGTTCCGAACACTGAAGCTTTCTTT.

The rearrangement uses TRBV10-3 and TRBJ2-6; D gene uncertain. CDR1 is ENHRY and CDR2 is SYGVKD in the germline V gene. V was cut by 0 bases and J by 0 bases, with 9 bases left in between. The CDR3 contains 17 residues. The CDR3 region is CAISESIGNSGANVLTF. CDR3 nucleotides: TGTGCCATCAGTGAGTCAATTGGTAACTCTGGGGCCAACGTCCTGACTTTC.

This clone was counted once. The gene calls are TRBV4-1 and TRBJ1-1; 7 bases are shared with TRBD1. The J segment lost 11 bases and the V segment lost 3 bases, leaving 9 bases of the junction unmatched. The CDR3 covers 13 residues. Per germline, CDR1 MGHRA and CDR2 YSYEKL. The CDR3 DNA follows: TGCGCCAGCAGCCAGCACACAGGGGTAGACGCTTTCTTT. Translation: CASSQHTGVDAFF.

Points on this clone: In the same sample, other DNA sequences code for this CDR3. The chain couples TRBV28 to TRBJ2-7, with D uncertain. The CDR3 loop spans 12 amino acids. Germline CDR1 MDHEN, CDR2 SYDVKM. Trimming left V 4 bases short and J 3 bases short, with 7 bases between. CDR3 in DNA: TGTGCCAGCAGTTCAACGGTCTACGAGCAGTACTTC. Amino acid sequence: CASSSTVYEQYF.

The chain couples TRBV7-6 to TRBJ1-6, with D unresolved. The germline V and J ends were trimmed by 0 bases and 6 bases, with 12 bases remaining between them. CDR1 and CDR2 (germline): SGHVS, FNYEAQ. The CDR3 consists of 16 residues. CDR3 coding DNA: TGTGCCAGCAGCTTAGCCGTGCGGGGTCGTAATTCACCCCTCCACTTT. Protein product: CASSLAVRGRNSPLHF.

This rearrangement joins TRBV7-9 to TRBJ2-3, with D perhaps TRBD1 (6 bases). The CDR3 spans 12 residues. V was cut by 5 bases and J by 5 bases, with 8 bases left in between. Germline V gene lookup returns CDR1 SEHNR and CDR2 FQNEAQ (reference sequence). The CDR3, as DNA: TGTGCCAGCAGCCCAGGGGTAGATACGCAGTATTTT. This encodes CASSPGVDTQYF.

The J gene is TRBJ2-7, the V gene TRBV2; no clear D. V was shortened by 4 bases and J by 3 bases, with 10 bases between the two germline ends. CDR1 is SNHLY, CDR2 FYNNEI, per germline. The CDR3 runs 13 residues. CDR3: CASSVLGYYEQYF. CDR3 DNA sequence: TGTGCCAGCAGTGTATTAGGGTACTACGAGCAGTACTTC.

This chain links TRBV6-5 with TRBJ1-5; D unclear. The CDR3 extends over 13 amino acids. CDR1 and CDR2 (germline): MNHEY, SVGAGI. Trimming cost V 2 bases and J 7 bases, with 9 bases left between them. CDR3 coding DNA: TGTGCCAGCAGTTACCTCGGTGGCCAGCCCCAGCATTTT. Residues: CASSYLGGQPQHF.

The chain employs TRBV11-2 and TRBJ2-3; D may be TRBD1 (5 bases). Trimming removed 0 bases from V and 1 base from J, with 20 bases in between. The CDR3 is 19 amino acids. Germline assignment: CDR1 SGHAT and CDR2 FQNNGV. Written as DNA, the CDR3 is TGTGCCAGCAGCTTAGATTTCGATTGGGGCGATGGGGGCACAGATACGCAGTATTTT. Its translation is CASSLDFDWGDGGTDTQYF.

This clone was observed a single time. CDR3: CASSSGTGVTNEKLFF. CDR3 nucleotides: TGCGCCAGCAGCTCTGGGACAGGGGTTACTAATGAAAAACTGTTTTTT. The chain carries TRBV4-1 and TRBJ1-4; 10 nucleotides align to TRBD1. CDR3 length: 16 residues. CDR1 and CDR2 from the germline V gene are MGHRA and YSYEKL. V shed 5 bases and J 2 bases; nucleotides not matched to a gene: 5.

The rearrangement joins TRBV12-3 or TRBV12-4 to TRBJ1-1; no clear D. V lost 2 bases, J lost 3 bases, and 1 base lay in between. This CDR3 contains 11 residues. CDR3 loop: CASSLHTEAFF. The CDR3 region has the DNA TGTGCCAGCAGTTTACACACTGAAGCTTTCTTT.

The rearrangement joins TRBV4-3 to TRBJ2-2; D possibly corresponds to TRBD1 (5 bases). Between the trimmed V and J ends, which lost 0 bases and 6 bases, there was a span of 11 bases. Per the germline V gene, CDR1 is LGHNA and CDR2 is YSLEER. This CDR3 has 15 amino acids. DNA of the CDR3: TGCGCCAGCAGCCAAGATGCTCTAGGGGCCGGGGAGCTGTTTTTT. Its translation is CASSQDALGAGELFF.

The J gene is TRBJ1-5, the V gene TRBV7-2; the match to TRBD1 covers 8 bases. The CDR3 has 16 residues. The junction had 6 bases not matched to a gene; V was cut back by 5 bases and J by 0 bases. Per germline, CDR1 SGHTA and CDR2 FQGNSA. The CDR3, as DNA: TGTGCCAGCAGCGTAACAGGGGGTAATAGCAATCAGCCCCAGCATTTT. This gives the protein CASSVTGGNSNQPQHF.

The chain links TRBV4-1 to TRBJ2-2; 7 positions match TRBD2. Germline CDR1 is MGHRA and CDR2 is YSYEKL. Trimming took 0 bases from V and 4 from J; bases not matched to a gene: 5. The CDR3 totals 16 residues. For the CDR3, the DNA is TGCGCCAGCAGCCAAGAGGGCGGGAGTCTCACCGGGGAGCTGTTTTTT. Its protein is CASSQEGGSLTGELFF.

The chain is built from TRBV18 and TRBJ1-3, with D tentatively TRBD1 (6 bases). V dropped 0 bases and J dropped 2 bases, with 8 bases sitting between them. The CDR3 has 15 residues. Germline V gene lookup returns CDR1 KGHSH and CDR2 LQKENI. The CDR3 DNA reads TGTGCCAGCTCACCACCAGGGGGGACTGGAAACACCATATATTTT. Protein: CASSPPGGTGNTIYF.

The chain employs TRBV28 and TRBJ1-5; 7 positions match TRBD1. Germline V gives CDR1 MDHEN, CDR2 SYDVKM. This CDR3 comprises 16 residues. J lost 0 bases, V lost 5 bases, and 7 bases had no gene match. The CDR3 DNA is TGTGCCAGCAGTCAAGAGACAGGGATTAGCAATCAGCCCCAGCATTTT. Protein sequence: CASSQETGISNQPQHF.

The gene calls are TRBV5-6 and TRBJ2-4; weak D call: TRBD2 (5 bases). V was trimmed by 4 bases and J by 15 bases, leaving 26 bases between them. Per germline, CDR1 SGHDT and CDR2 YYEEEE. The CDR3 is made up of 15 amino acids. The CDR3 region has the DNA TGTGCCAGCAGCGAGACTATGGAAGGGCCCCTTTCTCTGTACTTC. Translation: CASSETMEGPLSLYF.

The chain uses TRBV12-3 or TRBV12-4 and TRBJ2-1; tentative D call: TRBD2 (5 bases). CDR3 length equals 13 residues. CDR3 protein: CVTLPGTYNEQFF. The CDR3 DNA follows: TGTGTCACACTGCCGGGGACCTACAATGAGCAGTTCTTC.

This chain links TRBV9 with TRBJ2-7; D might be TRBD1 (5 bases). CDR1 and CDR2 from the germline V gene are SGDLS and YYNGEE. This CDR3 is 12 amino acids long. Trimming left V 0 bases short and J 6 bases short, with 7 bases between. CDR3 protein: CASSVDRGEQYF. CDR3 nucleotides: TGTGCCAGCAGCGTAGATAGGGGCGAGCAGTACTTC.

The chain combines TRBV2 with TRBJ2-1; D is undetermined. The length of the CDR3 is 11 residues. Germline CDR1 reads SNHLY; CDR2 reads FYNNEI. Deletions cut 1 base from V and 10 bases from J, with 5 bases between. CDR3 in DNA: TGTGCCAGCAGTGAAGTACGGGAGCAGTTCTTC. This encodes CASSEVREQFF. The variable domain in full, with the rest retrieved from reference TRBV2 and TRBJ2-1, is EPEVTQTPSHQVTQMGQEVILRCVPISNHLYFYWYRQILGQKVEFLVSFYNNEISEKSEIFDDQFSVERPDGSNFTLKIRSTKLEDSAMYFCASSEVREQFFGPGTRLTVL.

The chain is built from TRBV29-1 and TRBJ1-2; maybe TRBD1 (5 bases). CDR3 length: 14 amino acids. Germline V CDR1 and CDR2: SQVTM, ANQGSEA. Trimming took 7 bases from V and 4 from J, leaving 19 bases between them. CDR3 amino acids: CSALGGSSLYGYTF. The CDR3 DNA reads TGCAGCGCCCTGGGGGGTTCTAGCCTCTATGGCTACACCTTC. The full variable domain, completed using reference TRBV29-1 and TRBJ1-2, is SAVISQKPSRDICQRGTSLTIQCQVDSQVTMMFWYRQQPGQSLTLIATANQGSEATYESGFVIDKFPISRPNLTFSTLTVSNMSPEDSSIYLCSALGGSSLYGYTFGSGTRLTVV.

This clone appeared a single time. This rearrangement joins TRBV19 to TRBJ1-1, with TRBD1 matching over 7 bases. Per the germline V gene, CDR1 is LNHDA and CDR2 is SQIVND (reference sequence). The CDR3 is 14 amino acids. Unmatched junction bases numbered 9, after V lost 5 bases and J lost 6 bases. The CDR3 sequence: CASSVMDRKSEAFF. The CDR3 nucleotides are TGTGCCAGTAGTGTTATGGACAGGAAATCTGAAGCTTTCTTT.

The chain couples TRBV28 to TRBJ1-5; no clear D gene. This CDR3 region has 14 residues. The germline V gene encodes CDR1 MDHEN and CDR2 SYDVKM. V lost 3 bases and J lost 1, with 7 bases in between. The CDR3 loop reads CASSFFASNQPQHF. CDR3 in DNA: TGTGCCAGCAGTTTTTTCGCCAGCAATCAGCCCCAGCATTTT. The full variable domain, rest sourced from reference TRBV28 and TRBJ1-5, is DVKVTQSSRYLVKRTGEKVFLECVQDMDHENMFWYRQDPGLGLRLIYFSYDVKMKEKGDIPEGYSVSREKKERFSLILESASTNQTSMYLCASSFFASNQPQHFGDGTRLSIL.

CDR3 amino acids: CASSPKERQGNQPQHF. As DNA, the CDR3 is TGTGCCAGCTCACCAAAAGAGCGTCAGGGCAATCAGCCCCAGCATTTT. The chain recombines TRBV18 with TRBJ1-5; unclear D gene. The CDR3 sequence is 16 residues long. V was cut by 2 bases and J by 2 bases, with 13 bases left in between. Germline loops: CDR1 KGHSH, CDR2 LQKENI.

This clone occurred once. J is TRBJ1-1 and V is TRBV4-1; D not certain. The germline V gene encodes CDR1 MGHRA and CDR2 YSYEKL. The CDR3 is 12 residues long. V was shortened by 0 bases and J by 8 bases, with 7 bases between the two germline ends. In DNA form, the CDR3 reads TGCGCCAGCAGCCAAGAAACTGGAGAAGCTTTCTTT. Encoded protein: CASSQETGEAFF.

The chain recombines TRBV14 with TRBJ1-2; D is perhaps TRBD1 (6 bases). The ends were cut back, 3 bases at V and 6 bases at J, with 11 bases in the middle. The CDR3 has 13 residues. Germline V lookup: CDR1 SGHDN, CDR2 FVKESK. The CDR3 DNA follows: TGTGCCAGCAGCCAGATACAGGGTGATGGCTACACCTTC. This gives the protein CASSQIQGDGYTF.

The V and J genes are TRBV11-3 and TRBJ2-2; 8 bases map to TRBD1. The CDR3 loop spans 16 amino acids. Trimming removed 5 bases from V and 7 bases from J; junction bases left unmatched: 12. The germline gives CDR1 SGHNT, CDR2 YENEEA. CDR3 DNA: TGTGCCAGCAGCGTCGTCCGGGACAGGCGGGGCGGGGAGCTGTTTTTT. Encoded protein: CASSVVRDRRGGELFF.

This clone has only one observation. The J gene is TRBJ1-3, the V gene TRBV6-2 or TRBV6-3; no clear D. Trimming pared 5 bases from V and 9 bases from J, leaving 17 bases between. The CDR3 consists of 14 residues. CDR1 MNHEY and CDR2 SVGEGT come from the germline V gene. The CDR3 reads CASSTPSVRGTIYF. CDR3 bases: TGTGCCAGCAGTACCCCGTCAGTTCGCGGCACCATATATTTT.

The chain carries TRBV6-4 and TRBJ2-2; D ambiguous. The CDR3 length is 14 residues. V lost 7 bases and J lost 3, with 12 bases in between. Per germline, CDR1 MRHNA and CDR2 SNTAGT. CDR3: CASKAHADTGELFF. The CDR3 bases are TGTGCCAGCAAGGCCCATGCGGACACCGGGGAGCTGTTTTTT.